This T cell receptor beta chain was documented in a study of neurological immune-mediated disorders. Whole-study findings and limits: Phylogenetic grouping placed 18 of 34 multiple sclerosis patients' repertoires in one related-CDR3 cluster, a possible signature. Patients with HTLV-1-associated myelopathy had the highest level of TCR clonal expansion, whereas patients with multiple sclerosis had the lowest level, falling beneath the level found in healthy controls.

At least ten counts were recorded for this clonotype. As yet, its antigen is unknown. The unsorted libraries were made from 2 million PBMCs kept at -80 C. This CDR3 spans 15 amino acids. V was pared by 5 bases and J by 2 bases, with 5 bases of the junction left unmatched. CDR1 is SGHAT and CDR2 is FQNNGV in the germline V gene. TCRdb re-analysed the 5' RACE reads in MiXCR, keeping a single row per CDR3 protein. The sample shows over 35,000 distinct CDR3 sequences, roughly 2.5% of them seen only once. The receptor was isolated from a man aged 25 to 40 with multiple sclerosis. This rearrangement joins TRBV11-2 to TRBJ2-5; 10 bases are a match to TRBD1. Sequenced material: PBMCs. CDR3 sequence: CASSLDRGRQETQYF. CDR3 DNA sequence: TGTGCCAGCAGCCTCGACAGGGGGCGGCAAGAGACCCAGTACTTC.